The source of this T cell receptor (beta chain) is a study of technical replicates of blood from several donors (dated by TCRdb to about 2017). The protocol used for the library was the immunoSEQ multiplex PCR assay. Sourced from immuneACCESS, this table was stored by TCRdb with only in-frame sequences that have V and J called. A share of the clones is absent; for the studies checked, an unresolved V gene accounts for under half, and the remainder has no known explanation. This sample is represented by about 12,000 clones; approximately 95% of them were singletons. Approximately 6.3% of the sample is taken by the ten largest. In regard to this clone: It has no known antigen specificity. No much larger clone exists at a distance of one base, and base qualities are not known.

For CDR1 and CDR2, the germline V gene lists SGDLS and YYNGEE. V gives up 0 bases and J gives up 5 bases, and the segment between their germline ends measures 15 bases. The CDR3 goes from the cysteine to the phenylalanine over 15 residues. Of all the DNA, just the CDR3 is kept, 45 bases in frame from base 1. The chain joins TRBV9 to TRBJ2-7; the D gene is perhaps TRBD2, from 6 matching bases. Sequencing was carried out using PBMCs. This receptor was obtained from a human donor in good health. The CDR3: CASSVVPASANEQYF. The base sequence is TGTGCCAGCAGCGTAGTACCCGCTAGCGCCAACGAGCAGTACTTC.